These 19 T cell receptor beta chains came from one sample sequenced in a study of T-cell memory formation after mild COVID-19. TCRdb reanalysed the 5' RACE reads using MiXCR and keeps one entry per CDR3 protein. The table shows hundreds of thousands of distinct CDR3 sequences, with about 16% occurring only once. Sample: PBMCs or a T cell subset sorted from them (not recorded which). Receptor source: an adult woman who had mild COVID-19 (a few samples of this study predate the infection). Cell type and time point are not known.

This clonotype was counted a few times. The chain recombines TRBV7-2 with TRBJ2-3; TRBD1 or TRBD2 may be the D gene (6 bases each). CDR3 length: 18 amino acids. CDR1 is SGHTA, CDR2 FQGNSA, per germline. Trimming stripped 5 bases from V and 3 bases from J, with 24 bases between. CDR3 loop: CASSPREPNRVWTDTQYF. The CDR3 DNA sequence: TGTGCCAGCAGCCCCCGGGAGCCAAACAGGGTTTGGACAGATACGCAGTATTTT.

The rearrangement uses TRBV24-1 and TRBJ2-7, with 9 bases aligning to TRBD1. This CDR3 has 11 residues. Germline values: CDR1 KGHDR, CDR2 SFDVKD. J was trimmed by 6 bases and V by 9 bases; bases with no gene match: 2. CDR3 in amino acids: CATGQGLEQYF. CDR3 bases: TGTGCCACCGGACAGGGGCTCGAGCAGTACTTC.

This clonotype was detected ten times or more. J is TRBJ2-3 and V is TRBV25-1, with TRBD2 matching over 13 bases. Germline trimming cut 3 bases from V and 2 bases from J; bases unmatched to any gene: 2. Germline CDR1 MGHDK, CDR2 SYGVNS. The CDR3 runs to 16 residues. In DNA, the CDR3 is TGTGCCAGCAGTGACGGACTAGCGGGGGACACAGATACGCAGTATTTT. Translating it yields CASSDGLAGDTDTQYF.

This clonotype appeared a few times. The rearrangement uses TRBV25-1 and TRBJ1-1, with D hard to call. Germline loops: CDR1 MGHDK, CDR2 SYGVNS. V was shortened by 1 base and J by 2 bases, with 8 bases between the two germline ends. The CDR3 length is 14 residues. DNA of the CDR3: TGTGCCAGCAGTGAATCTTGGACCAACACTGAAGCTTTCTTT. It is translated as CASSESWTNTEAFF.

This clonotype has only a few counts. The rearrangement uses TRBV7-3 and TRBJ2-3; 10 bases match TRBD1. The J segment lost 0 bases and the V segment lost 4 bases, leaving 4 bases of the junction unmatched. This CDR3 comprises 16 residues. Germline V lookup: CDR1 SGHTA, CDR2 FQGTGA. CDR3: CASSSRGQGSTDTQYF. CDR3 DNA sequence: TGTGCCAGCAGCTCACGGGGACAGGGGAGCACAGATACGCAGTATTTT.

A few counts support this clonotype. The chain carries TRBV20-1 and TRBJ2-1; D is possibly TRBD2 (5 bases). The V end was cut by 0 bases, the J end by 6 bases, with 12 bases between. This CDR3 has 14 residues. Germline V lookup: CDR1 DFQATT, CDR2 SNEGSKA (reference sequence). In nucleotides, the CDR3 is TGCAGTGCTAGAGACAGCGGTGGGATCAATGAGCAGTTCTTC. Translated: CSARDSGGINEQFF.

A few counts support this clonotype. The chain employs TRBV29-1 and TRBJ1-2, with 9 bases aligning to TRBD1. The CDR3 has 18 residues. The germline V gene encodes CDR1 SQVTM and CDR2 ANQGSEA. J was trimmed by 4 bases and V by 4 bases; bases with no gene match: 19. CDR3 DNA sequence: TGCAGCGTTGGTGACGTCCGGGGACAGGGAACCCCTGGCTATGGCTACACCTTC. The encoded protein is CSVGDVRGQGTPGYGYTF.

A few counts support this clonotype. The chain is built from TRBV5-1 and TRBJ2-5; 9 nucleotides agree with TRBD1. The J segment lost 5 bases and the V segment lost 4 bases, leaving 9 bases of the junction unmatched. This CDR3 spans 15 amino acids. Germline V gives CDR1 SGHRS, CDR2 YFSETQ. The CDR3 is CASSPGQGGIETQYF. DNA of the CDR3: TGCGCCAGCAGCCCGGGACAGGGAGGCATCGAGACCCAGTACTTC.

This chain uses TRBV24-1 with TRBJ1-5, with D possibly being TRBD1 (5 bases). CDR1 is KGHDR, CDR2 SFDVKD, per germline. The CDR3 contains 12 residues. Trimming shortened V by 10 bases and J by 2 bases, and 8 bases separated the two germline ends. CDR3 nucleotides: TGTGCCACGGGAGGGGGCAATCAGCCCCAGCATTTT. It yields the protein CATGGGNQPQHF.

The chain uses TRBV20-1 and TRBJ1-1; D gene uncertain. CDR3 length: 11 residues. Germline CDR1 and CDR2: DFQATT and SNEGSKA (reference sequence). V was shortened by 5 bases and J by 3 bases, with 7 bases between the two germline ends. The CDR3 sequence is CSAWPDTEAFF. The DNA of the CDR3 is TGCAGTGCTTGGCCTGACACTGAAGCTTTCTTT.

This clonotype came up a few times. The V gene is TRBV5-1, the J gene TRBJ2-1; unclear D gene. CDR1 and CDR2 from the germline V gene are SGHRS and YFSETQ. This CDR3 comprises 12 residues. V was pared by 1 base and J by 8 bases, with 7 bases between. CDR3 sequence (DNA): TGCGCCAGCAGCTTGACGTTCGATGAGCAGTTCTTC. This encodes CASSLTFDEQFF.

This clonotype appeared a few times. The CDR3 is CASSLGAGAGYEQYF. The CDR3 coding sequence is TGTGCCAGCAGCTTAGGGGCGGGAGCGGGCTACGAGCAGTACTTC. V and J are TRBV7-8 and TRBJ2-7, with 7 bases aligning to TRBD2. Trimming took 1 base from V and 3 from J; bases not matched to a gene: 6. Per germline, CDR1 SGHVS and CDR2 FQNEAQ. CDR3 length equals 15 residues. Filled out from reference TRBV7-8 and TRBJ2-7, the complete variable domain reads GAGVSQSPRYKVAKRGQDVALRCDPISGHVSLFWYQQALGQGPEFLTYFQNEAQLDKSGLPSDRFFAERPEGSVSTLKIQRTQQEDSAVYLCASSLGAGAGYEQYFGPGTRLTVT.

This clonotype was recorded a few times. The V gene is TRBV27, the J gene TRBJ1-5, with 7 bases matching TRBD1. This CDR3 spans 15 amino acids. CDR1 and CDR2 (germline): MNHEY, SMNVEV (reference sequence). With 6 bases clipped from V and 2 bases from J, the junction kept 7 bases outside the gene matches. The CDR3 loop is CASSEDRSGNQPQHF. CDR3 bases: TGTGCCAGCAGCGAGGACAGGTCGGGCAATCAGCCCCAGCATTTT.

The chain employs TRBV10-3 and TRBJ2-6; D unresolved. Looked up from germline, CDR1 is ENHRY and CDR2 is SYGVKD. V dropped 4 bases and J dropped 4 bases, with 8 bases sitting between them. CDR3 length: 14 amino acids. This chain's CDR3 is CAISGQAGANVLTF. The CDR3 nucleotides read TGTGCCATCAGTGGACAAGCCGGGGCCAACGTCCTGACTTTC.

CDR3 protein: CASSQEIPGRTTDTQYF. Written as DNA, the CDR3 is TGCGCCAGCAGCCAAGAAATTCCAGGGCGAACCACAGATACGCAGTATTTT. The chain uses TRBV4-3 and TRBJ2-3; D might be TRBD1 (5 bases). CDR3 size: 17 residues. V gave up 0 bases and J gave up 2 bases, with 15 bases separating them. The V gene's germline CDR1 is LGHNA and CDR2 YSLEER.

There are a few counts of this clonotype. CDR3 sequence reads: CASSLRPGGAETQYF. In DNA form, the CDR3 reads TGTGCCAGCAGCTTACGTCCTGGCGGGGCTGAGACCCAGTACTTC. The rearrangement joins TRBV7-6 to TRBJ2-5, with D perhaps matching TRBD2 (6 bases). The CDR3 spans 15 residues. Germline V gives CDR1 SGHVS, CDR2 FNYEAQ. Trimming removed 2 bases at V and 5 bases at J, with 15 bases between.

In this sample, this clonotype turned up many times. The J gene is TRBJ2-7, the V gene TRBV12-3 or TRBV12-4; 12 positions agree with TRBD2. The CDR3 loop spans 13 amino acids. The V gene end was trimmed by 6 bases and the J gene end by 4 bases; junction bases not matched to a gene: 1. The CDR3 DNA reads TGTGCCAGCAGGACTAGCGGGAGTTACGAGCAGTACTTC. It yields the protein CASRTSGSYEQYF.

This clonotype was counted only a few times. The CDR3 sequence is CASRLAVTGELFF. The CDR3 DNA is TGCGCCAGCAGACTAGCGGTAACCGGGGAGCTGTTTTTT. This chain uses TRBV5-1 with TRBJ2-2; 8 bases map to TRBD2. J was trimmed by 5 bases and V by 5 bases; bases with no gene match: 2. This CDR3 is 13 amino acids long. Germline V gives CDR1 SGHRS, CDR2 YFSETQ.

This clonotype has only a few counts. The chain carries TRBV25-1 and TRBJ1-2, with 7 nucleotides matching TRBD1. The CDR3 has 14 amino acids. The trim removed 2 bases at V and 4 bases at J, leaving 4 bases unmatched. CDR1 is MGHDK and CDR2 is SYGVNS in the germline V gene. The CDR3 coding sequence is TGTGCCAGCAGTGAACCGGGACAGATCTATGGCTACACCTTC. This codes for CASSEPGQIYGYTF.